Below are 18 T cell receptor beta chains sequenced from a single sample in a study of tumour-infiltrating T cells in Burkitt lymphoma (dated by TCRdb to the early 2020s). The library was generated by the immunoSEQ multiplex PCR assay. The immuneACCESS repertoire file appears here via TCRdb, limited to in-frame rearrangements. These files lack a portion of the clones; in checked studies, under half of the deficit traces to unresolved V genes, and the cause of the others is not known. Recorded for this sample are a few thousand clones; approximately 26% of them occurred a single time. The ten largest clones represent roughly 28% of the sample. Sequenced input: tumor tissue. The receptors derive from a human donor with diffuse large B-cell lymphoma.

This clone is medium-sized. The V call is TRBV5-4, the J call TRBJ2-7; TRBD1 matches at 9 bases. This CDR3 is built from 15 residues. Germline values: CDR1 SGHNT, CDR2 YYREEE (reference sequence). V was pared by 2 bases and J by 5 bases, with 8 bases of the junction left unmatched. The CDR3 sequence: CASSLTGTGNDEQYF. CDR3 nucleotides: TGTGCCAGCAGCTTAACCGGGACAGGGAACGACGAGCAGTACTTC.

J is TRBJ1-5 and V is TRBV6-6; no firm D call. Trimming stripped 2 bases from V and 10 bases from J, with 9 bases between. The germline CDR1 and CDR2 sequences are MNHNY and SVGAGI (reference sequence). The CDR3 covers 12 residues. This chain's CDR3 is CASSYEGQPQHF. CDR3 bases: TGTGCCAGCAGTTACGAAGGGCAACCCCAGCATTTT.

The V and J genes are TRBV5-1 and TRBJ2-3; TRBD2 aligns across 11 bases. V trimming: 0 bases; J trimming: 2 bases; junction bases outside the gene matches: 8. CDR1 and CDR2 from the germline V gene are SGHRS and YFSETQ. This CDR3 is built from 18 residues. The CDR3 DNA reads as TGCGCCAGCAGCTTGGCCACAGTAGCGGGAGGGTTCACAGATACGCAGTATTTT. Protein sequence: CASSLATVAGGFTDTQYF.

The table lists this clone with a few counts. V gene TRBV27 combines with J gene TRBJ2-2; perhaps TRBD1 as D (6 bases). V was pared by 4 bases and J by 6 bases, with 9 bases between. The germline V gene has CDR1 MNHEY and CDR2 SMNVEV (reference sequence). This CDR3 has 13 residues. In DNA form, the CDR3 reads TGTGCCAGCAGTTGGAACAGGGCCGGGGAGCTGTTTTTT. This codes for CASSWNRAGELFF.

This clone was counted between two and nine times. The chain recombines TRBV7-9 with TRBJ2-3; the D call may be TRBD1 or TRBD2 (5 bases each). The CDR3 runs to 15 residues. Germline CDR1 and CDR2: SEHNR and FQNEAQ (reference sequence). V was trimmed by 5 bases and J by 6 bases, leaving 18 bases between them. Here the CDR3 DNA reads TGTGCCAGCAGCCCCCGGGACCAACAAAGGGATACGCAGTATTTT. Protein: CASSPRDQQRDTQYF.

V is TRBV7-3 and J is TRBJ2-1, with 14 bases fitting TRBD2. V was pared by 4 bases and J by 0 bases, with 11 bases of the junction left unmatched. This CDR3 is built from 20 residues. Germline-derived CDR1 and CDR2 are SGHTA and FQGTGA. Written as DNA, the CDR3 is TGTGCCAGCAGCTGGGGGCCGGGACTAGCGGGAGTAGGCTCCTACAATGAGCAGTTCTTC. Amino acid sequence: CASSWGPGLAGVGSYNEQFF.

The chain combines TRBV5-1 with TRBJ2-7; D gene unclear. The CDR3 has 13 amino acids. Looked up from germline, CDR1 is SGHRS and CDR2 is YFSETQ. Trimming pared 0 bases from V and 2 bases from J, leaving 6 bases between. In DNA, the CDR3 is TGCGCCAGCAGCTTGGCCCCGGCCTACGAGCAGTACTTC. Its protein is CASSLAPAYEQYF.

The V call is TRBV5-4, the J call TRBJ2-3, with D perhaps matching TRBD2 (6 bases). Germline CDR1 and CDR2: SGHNT and YYREEE (reference sequence). The CDR3 length is 16 residues. V was shortened by 3 bases and J by 3 bases, with 17 bases between the two germline ends. CDR3 nucleotide sequence: TGTGCCAGCAGCTCTCCGGGAGAAGATCAAACAGATACGCAGTATTTT. This encodes CASSSPGEDQTDTQYF.

In its sample, this clone was seen a few times. The chain recombines TRBV7-9 with TRBJ1-5, with 7 bases aligning to TRBD1. J gave up 7 bases and V 3 bases, and 3 bases lay outside the gene matches. Germline lookup yields CDR1 SEHNR and CDR2 FQNEAQ (reference sequence). This CDR3 is built from 13 residues. CDR3 nucleotide sequence: TGTGCCAGCAGCTTTGACAGGGACCAGCCCCAGCATTTT. It codes for CASSFDRDQPQHF.

This clone was counted a single time. The V gene is TRBV11-3, the J gene TRBJ2-1; 7 bases are a match to TRBD1. The V and J ends lost 1 base and 5 bases, in that order; junction bases with no gene match: 5. The CDR3 is made up of 15 amino acids. Germline lookup yields CDR1 SGHNT and CDR2 YENEEA. The CDR3 loop is CASSLGDSENNEQFF. DNA for the CDR3: TGTGCCAGCAGCTTAGGGGACAGTGAAAACAATGAGCAGTTCTTC.

This clone is large. The gene calls are TRBV28 and TRBJ2-3, with TRBD1 matching over 11 bases. The CDR3 length is 14 residues. With V trimmed by 7 bases and J by 5 bases, 5 bases remained unmatched. The V gene's germline CDR1 is MDHEN and CDR2 SYDVKM. CDR3 bases: TGTGCCAGCATTCCCGGGACAGGGGGAGATACGCAGTATTTT. The encoded protein is CASIPGTGGDTQYF.

This clone was detected once. This chain connects TRBV7-9 to TRBJ2-1, with TRBD2 identical over 11 bases. The CDR3 contains 15 residues. Germline trimming cut 3 bases from V and 6 bases from J; bases unmatched to any gene: 4. The germline V gene has CDR1 SEHNR and CDR2 FQNEAQ (reference sequence). Here the CDR3 DNA reads TGTGCCAGCAGCTTGGGGCTAGCGGGAGGCAATGAGCAGTTCTTC. Its protein is CASSLGLAGGNEQFF.

The V gene is TRBV4-3, the J gene TRBJ2-1; D is ambiguous. CDR3 size: 15 residues. V gave up 2 bases and J gave up 2 bases, with 10 bases separating them. CDR1 is LGHNA, CDR2 YSLEER, per germline. This CDR3 is CASSQTMSAYNEQFF. The CDR3 nucleotides are TGCGCCAGCAGCCAAACCATGAGCGCCTACAATGAGCAGTTCTTC.

This clone was picked up a small number of times. The V call is TRBV28, the J call TRBJ1-4, with TRBD1 identical over 9 bases. Germline trimming cut 6 bases from V and 5 bases from J; bases unmatched to any gene: 7. Germline CDR1 MDHEN, CDR2 SYDVKM. This CDR3 has 15 residues. CDR3 nucleotide sequence: TGTGCCAGCAGAGACGGACAGGGGAAGAATGAAAAACTGTTTTTT. Translation gives CASRDGQGKNEKLFF.

This clone was counted between two and nine times. The chain employs TRBV10-3 and TRBJ2-7, with D possibly being TRBD2 (6 bases). V dropped 6 bases and J dropped 1 base, with 16 bases sitting between them. Looked up from germline, CDR1 is ENHRY and CDR2 is SYGVKD. This CDR3 contains 15 residues. CDR3 region: CAISRLAGNSYEQYF. CDR3 in DNA: TGTGCCATCAGCCGCCTTGCGGGGAATTCCTACGAGCAGTACTTC.

The chain is built from TRBV28 and TRBJ1-3; 9 positions match TRBD1. The germline CDR1 and CDR2 sequences are MDHEN and SYDVKM. The V segment lost 5 bases and the J segment 1 base; nucleotides outside the gene matches: 3. This CDR3 comprises 15 residues. The CDR3 reads CASSTGQGSGNTIYF. The CDR3 DNA is TGTGCCAGCAGTACGGGACAGGGTTCTGGAAACACCATATATTTT.

This clone was detected only a few times. The CDR3 spells CASSFMGHEQYF. The CDR3 DNA reads TGCGCCAGCAGCTTCATGGGTCACGAGCAGTACTTC. The chain combines TRBV5-1 with TRBJ2-7; no definite D call. Trimming took off 2 bases at V and 5 bases at J, with 8 bases between the two ends. Germline V gene lookup returns CDR1 SGHRS and CDR2 YFSETQ. CDR3 size: 12 residues.

This clone was detected a few times. CDR3 bases: TGTGCCAGCAGCTTGAGACAGGGGGTCCACGAGCAGTACTTC. This codes for CASSLRQGVHEQYF. The chain has TRBV5-6 and TRBJ2-7; 9 bases are a match to TRBD1. Germline V lookup: CDR1 SGHDT, CDR2 YYEEEE. The CDR3 has 14 residues. The ends lost 1 base at V and 5 bases at J; junction bases unmatched: 4.